This T cell receptor (beta chain) is drawn from a study of response to subunit inactivated influenza vaccine. Each CDR3 protein gets one entry after TCRdb re-called the RT-PCR reads with MiXCR. The sample has around 200,000 distinct CDR3 sequences, approximately 9.2% seen once. V gave up 4 bases and J gave up 5 bases; unmatched junction bases: 5. The CDR3 has 15 amino acids. Looked up from germline, CDR1 is LGHDT and CDR2 is YNNKEL (reference sequence). Remarks on this clonotype: What it binds is unknown.

Whole-study findings and limits: Few new T cells, the authors suggested, are recruited by each seasonal influenza vaccination.

The material sequenced was non-naive T cells sorted from PBMCs, taken on the day of vaccination. The receptor comes from a man aged 45-65 years who received an inactivated influenza vaccine. The chain combines TRBV3-1 with TRBJ2-7; 13 bases are a match to TRBD2. The DNA for the CDR3 is TGTGCCAGCAGCCTCGGGACTAGCGGGACCCACGAGCAGTACTTC. It is translated as CASSLGTSGTHEQYF.